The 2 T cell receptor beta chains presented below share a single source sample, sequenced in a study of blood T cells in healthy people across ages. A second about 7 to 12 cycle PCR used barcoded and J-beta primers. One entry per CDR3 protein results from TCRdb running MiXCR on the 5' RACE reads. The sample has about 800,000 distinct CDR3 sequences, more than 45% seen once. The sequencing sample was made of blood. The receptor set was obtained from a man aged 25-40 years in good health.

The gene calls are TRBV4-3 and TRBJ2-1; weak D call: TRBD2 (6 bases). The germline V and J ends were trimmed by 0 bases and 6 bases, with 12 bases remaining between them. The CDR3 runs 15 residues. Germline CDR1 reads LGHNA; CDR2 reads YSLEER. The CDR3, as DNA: TGCGCCAGCAGCCAAGAGACTAGTTCGGTCAATGAGCAGTTCTTC. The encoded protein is CASSQETSSVNEQFF.

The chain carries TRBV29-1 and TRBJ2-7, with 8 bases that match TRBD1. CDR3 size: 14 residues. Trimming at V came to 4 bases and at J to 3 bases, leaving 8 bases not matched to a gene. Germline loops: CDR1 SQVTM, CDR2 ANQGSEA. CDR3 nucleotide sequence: TGCAGCGTTGTCCTCCGACAGGGGAACTACGAGCAGTACTTC. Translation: CSVVLRQGNYEQYF.